The 29 T cell receptor beta chains given below trace back to one sample, sequenced in a study of tumor and adjacent non-tumor tissue in lung cancer. A modified ARM-PCR protocol with three rounds of nested PCR amplified TCRbeta. From the multiplex PCR reads, TCRdb called clonotypes with MiXCR, one entry per CDR3 protein. The sample contains 45,000 to 65,000 distinct CDR3 sequences, just under 75% of which appear only once. The template was RNA from unsorted bulk tissue. This non-tumor lung sample came from over 3 cm beyond the tumor edge. Sequenced: distant non-tumor lung tissue. The receptors stem from an older woman with non-small cell lung cancer.

The table lists this clonotype with many counts. The genes are TRBV6-2 or TRBV6-3 and TRBJ2-2, with 9 bases that match TRBD2. V shed 2 bases, J shed 5 bases, and the junction held 9 bases outside the gene matches. The V gene's germline CDR1 is MNHEY and CDR2 SVGEGT. This CDR3 comprises 17 residues. DNA for the CDR3: TGTGCCAGCAGTTACGATCCGGGACTAGCTAATACCGGGGAGCTGTTTTTT. Translation: CASSYDPGLANTGELFF.

There are a few counts of this clonotype. The conserved closing phenylalanine or tryptophan is absent in this CDR3, likely reflecting a read error. The chain has TRBV28 and TRBJ2-5; D ambiguous. V was shortened by 3 bases and J by 0 bases, with 11 bases between the two germline ends. CDR3 length equals 15 residues. The germline CDR1 and CDR2 sequences are MDHEN and SYDVKM. The CDR3 reads CASSFGLGHQETQYL. The CDR3 DNA is TGTGCCAGCAGTTTTGGGTTAGGCCACCAAGAGACCCAGTACCTC.

The V call is TRBV19, the J call TRBJ2-3; weak D call: TRBD2 (5 bases). The CDR3 covers 14 residues. Germline V gene lookup returns CDR1 LNHDA and CDR2 SQIVND (reference sequence). CDR3 region: CATRAAGASDTQYF. CDR3 DNA sequence: TGTGCGACGCGGGCCGCGGGCGCCAGCGATACGCAGTATTTT.

This clonotype was seen only once. Germline and junction disagree at one end, which may indicate a read error. This chain links TRBV12-3 or TRBV12-4 with TRBJ2-1, with 8 nucleotides matching TRBD2. The CDR3 sequence is 12 residues long. CDR3 in amino acids: CVAGRPGNEQFF. The CDR3 nucleotides read TGTGTAGCGGGGAGGCCGGGCAATGAGCAATTCTTC.

As to this clonotype: The missing conserved phenylalanine or tryptophan at the end of this CDR3 makes a read error likely. V usage is TRBV11-1 and J usage is TRBJ2-2; 12 positions agree with TRBD2. There are 17 residues in the CDR3. The V gene's germline CDR1 is SGHAT and CDR2 FQDESV (reference sequence). Here the CDR3 DNA reads TGTGCCAGCAGCCCGCGACTAGCGGGAGAATCCACCGGGGATCTGTTTCCT. Its protein is CASSPRLAGESTGDLFP.

By sample fraction, this clonotype is medium-sized. J is TRBJ2-3 and V is TRBV4-3; D uncertain. The CDR3 spans 14 residues. Germline assignment: CDR1 LGHNA and CDR2 YSLEER. V was cut by 0 bases and J by 4 bases, with 8 bases left in between. CDR3 in DNA: TGCGCCAGCAGCCAAGATATTGGTCCAGATACGCAGTATTTT. The encoded protein is CASSQDIGPDTQYF.

Comment on this clonotype: A junction end diverges from the germline sequence, so it may reflect a read error. J is TRBJ2-1 and V is TRBV12-3 or TRBV12-4; D remains ambiguous. The CDR3 contains 14 residues. This CDR3 is CGSSLRALSNVQFF. CDR3 bases: TGTGGCAGCAGTTTAAGGGCTTTGTCCAATGTGCAGTTCTTC.

A remark on this clonotype: No conserved phenylalanine or tryptophan ends this CDR3, so it is likely a read error. The chain recombines TRBV12-3 or TRBV12-4 with TRBJ1-2; no clear D. There are 17 residues in the CDR3. The CDR3 loop reads CASSSRSGGGFNHGYTL. CDR3 coding DNA: TGTGCCAGCAGTTCCAGGAGCGGTGGAGGTTTTAACCATGGCTACACCCTC.

As for this clonotype: A junction boundary mismatches the germline segment, possibly from a read error. This sequence joins TRBV29-1 and TRBJ1-4; 8 bases map to TRBD1. CDR3 length equals 14 residues. The germline gives CDR1 SQVTM, CDR2 ANQGSEA. In nucleotides, the CDR3 is TGCAGCCACAGAGCAGGACAGGGCTATGAAAAACTGCCTTTT. It encodes CSHRAGQGYEKLPF. The variable domain in full, with the rest retrieved from reference TRBV29-1 and TRBJ1-4, is SAVISQKPSRDICQRGTSLTIQCQVDSQVTMMFWYRQQPGQSLTLIATANQGSEATYESGFVIDKFPISRPNLTFSTLTVSNMSPEDSSIYLCSHRAGQGYEKLPFGSGTQLSVL.

Remarks on this clonotype: One end of the junction fails to match germline, which may point to a read error. V gene TRBV29-1 combines with J gene TRBJ2-1, with TRBD1 as a possible D gene (6 bases). Per germline, CDR1 SQVTM and CDR2 ANQGSEA. The CDR3 spans 12 residues. CDR3 in DNA: TGCAGTGTTGGTCACAGGGCGGGTGAGCAGTTATTT. Its translation: CSVGHRAGEQLF.

J is TRBJ2-2 and V is TRBV11-3; D remains ambiguous. Germline CDR1 and CDR2: SGHNT and YENEEA. Deletions cut 7 bases from V and 7 bases from J, with 7 bases between. There are 11 residues in the CDR3. The CDR3 here is CASTTSGELFF. The DNA for the CDR3 is TGTGCCAGCACCACAAGCGGGGAGCTGTTTTTT.

Turning to this clonotype: The junction does not match germline at one end; this may be a read error. The rearrangement uses TRBV6-6 and TRBJ1-6, with D maybe TRBD1 (6 bases). The germline V gene has CDR1 MNHNY and CDR2 SVGAGI (reference sequence). This CDR3 is 15 amino acids long. The CDR3, as DNA: TGTGCCAGCACTCCTGCGGGGCAGGGGTCTTCACCCCTCCAGTTT. Protein sequence: CASTPAGQGSSPLQF.

The chain links TRBV20-1 to TRBJ2-5; a weak D match, TRBD2 (6 bases). CDR1 and CDR2 from the germline V gene are DFQATT and SNEGSKA (reference sequence). CDR3 length equals 13 residues. V was cut by 5 bases and J by 5 bases, with 15 bases left in between. CDR3 sequence: CSAQLSGVETQYF. The CDR3 DNA follows: TGCAGTGCTCAACTATCGGGGGTGGAGACCCAGTACTTC.

A word on this clonotype: One end of the junction fails to match germline, which may point to a read error. The gene calls are TRBV11-3 and TRBJ1-4; 8 bases are shared with TRBD1. Looked up from germline, CDR1 is SGHNT and CDR2 is YENEEA. This CDR3 has 17 amino acids. The CDR3 sequence: CASSRYRGAGTNERLFF. In DNA, the CDR3 is TGTGCCAGCAGCCGGTACAGGGGGGCCGGAACTAATGAAAGACTGTTTTTT.

Details on this clonotype: At one end the junction does not follow the germline gene, possibly because of a read error. The chain recombines TRBV4-3 with TRBJ2-2; 7 bases line up with TRBD1. The CDR3 has 17 residues. Germline loops: CDR1 LGHNA, CDR2 YSLEER. The CDR3 nucleotides are TGCGCCAGCAGCCAGGGTACAGGGGAAATGAGCACCGGGGAGCTGTCTTTT. Protein sequence: CASSQGTGEMSTGELSF.

The chain links TRBV6-2 or TRBV6-3 to TRBJ1-1; perhaps TRBD1 as D (5 bases). This CDR3 spans 13 amino acids. Germline assignment: CDR1 MNHEY and CDR2 SVGEGT. Deletions cut 7 bases from V and 6 bases from J, with 15 bases between. The DNA for the CDR3 is TGTGCCAGCACACCTTGGGGGGTCTCTGAAGCTTTCTTT. It translates to CASTPWGVSEAFF.

For this clonotype: A read error may explain this, as a much larger clone is one base away. The chain employs TRBV5-4 and TRBJ2-1; D perhaps matches TRBD2 (5 bases). CDR1 and CDR2 from the germline V gene are SGHNT and YYREEE (reference sequence). V was clipped by 2 bases and J by 7 bases, with 13 bases between them. This CDR3 spans 14 amino acids. CDR3 amino acids: CASSFGISKNEQFF. The DNA for the CDR3 is TGTGCCAGCAGCTTCGGGATTAGTAAAAATGAGCAGTTCTTC. The entire variable domain, with the rest obtained from reference TRBV5-4 and TRBJ2-1, is as follows: ETGVTQSPTHLIKTRGQQVTLRCSSQSGHNTVSWYQQALGQGPQFIFQYYREEENGRGNFPPRFSGLQFPNYSSELNVNALELDDSALYLCASSFGISKNEQFFGPGTRLTVL.

For this clonotype: The junction and the germline gene differ at one end; a read error may be behind it. V and J are TRBV28 and TRBJ1-2, with 11 bases matching TRBD1. CDR3 length equals 15 residues. CDR1 MDHEN and CDR2 SYDVKM come from the germline V gene. The CDR3 DNA reads TGTGCCAGCAGCCCCAGGACAGGGGGCTCCTATGACTACACCTTC. It translates to CASSPRTGGSYDYTF.

The chain carries TRBV6-2 or TRBV6-3 and TRBJ2-7, with a possible D match to TRBD1 (6 bases). V lost 2 bases and J 2 bases, leaving 13 bases between the germline ends. The CDR3 has 15 residues. CDR1 MNHEY and CDR2 SVGEGT come from the germline V gene. CDR3 in amino acids: CASSYRDRSAYEQYF. CDR3 nucleotides: TGTGCCAGCAGTTACCGCGACAGGAGCGCCTACGAGCAGTACTTC.

The V and J genes are TRBV19 and TRBJ1-1, with D uncertain. CDR1 and CDR2 from the germline V gene are LNHDA and SQIVND (reference sequence). The V and J ends lost 3 bases and 3 bases respectively, with 8 bases between them. CDR3 length: 13 amino acids. The CDR3 bases are TGTGCCAGTAGTATTGAAAGGGACACTGAAGCTTTCTTT. Encoded protein: CASSIERDTEAFF.

This clonotype was found once. The conserved phenylalanine or tryptophan is not found at the CDR3 terminus, so this likely reflects a read error. The chain carries TRBV4-3 and TRBJ2-1, with 11 bases fitting TRBD2. Germline CDR1 reads LGHNA; CDR2 reads YSLEER. V lost 2 bases to trimming and J lost 8 bases; unmatched junction nucleotides: 14. The CDR3 has 18 amino acids. CDR3 amino acids: CASSQFFISGRAFDEQFS. CDR3 bases: TGCGCCAGCAGCCAATTTTTCATTAGCGGGAGGGCGTTCGATGAGCAGTTCTCC.

This clonotype was observed a single time. The chain is built from TRBV5-1 and TRBJ2-1, with 9 bases aligning to TRBD2. The germline CDR1 and CDR2 sequences are SGHRS and YFSETQ. The CDR3 covers 16 residues. The V segment lost 4 bases and the J segment 4 bases; nucleotides outside the gene matches: 9. The CDR3 sequence is CASSLSAGGGYNEQFF. Here the CDR3 DNA reads TGCGCCAGCAGCCTTTCTGCGGGAGGGGGGTACAATGAGCAGTTCTTC.

This clonotype has a count of ten or more. CDR3 DNA: TGTGCCAGCAGTTACCCCTCGAGGGGGGGCTATGGCTACACCTTC. Its translation: CASSYPSRGGYGYTF. The V and J genes are TRBV28 and TRBJ1-2, with D perhaps TRBD1 (6 bases). Germline V gene lookup returns CDR1 MDHEN and CDR2 SYDVKM. The germline V and J ends were trimmed by 4 bases and 4 bases, with 16 bases remaining between them. The CDR3 covers 15 residues.

This clonotype was detected ten times or more. The chain links TRBV28 to TRBJ1-5; D ambiguous. The CDR3 runs 15 residues. The germline V gene encodes CDR1 MDHEN and CDR2 SYDVKM. The germline V and J ends were trimmed by 3 bases and 4 bases, with 13 bases remaining between them. The CDR3 loop reads CASSFNIARNQPQHF. DNA of the CDR3: TGTGCCAGCAGTTTCAACATAGCAAGGAATCAGCCCCAGCATTTT. The full variable domain, its missing parts supplied by reference TRBV28 and TRBJ1-5, is DVKVTQSSRYLVKRTGEKVFLECVQDMDHENMFWYRQDPGLGLRLIYFSYDVKMKEKGDIPEGYSVSREKKERFSLILESASTNQTSMYLCASSFNIARNQPQHFGDGTRLSIL.

This clonotype is deemed medium-sized. The V gene is TRBV4-2, the J gene TRBJ1-2; TRBD1 matches 8 bases. The CDR3 is 14 residues long. Germline V gene sequence: CDR1 LGHNA, CDR2 YNFKEQ. The V gene end was trimmed by 4 bases and the J gene end by 14 bases; junction bases not matched to a gene: 15. This CDR3 is CASSPTGQGAMGTF. The CDR3 DNA reads TGTGCCAGCAGCCCGACAGGACAGGGTGCGATGGGGACCTTC.

A word on this clonotype: This could be a read error, since a much larger clone is one nucleotide away. The CDR3 here is CAISSNPLWEVTEALF. CDR3 nucleotides: TGTGCCATCAGTTCTAACCCTCTCTGGGAAGTCACTGAAGCTCTCTTT. The genes are TRBV6-2 or TRBV6-3 and TRBJ1-1; D gene uncertain. Germline assignment: CDR1 MNHEY and CDR2 SVGEGT. The CDR3 covers 16 residues.

There are a few counts of this clonotype. This may arise from a read error, as a much more abundant clone is one base away. V is TRBV2 and J is TRBJ2-3; 13 bases are shared with TRBD2. Germline V gene sequence: CDR1 SNHLY, CDR2 FYNNEI. The V gene end was trimmed by 6 bases and the J gene end by 2 bases; junction bases not matched to a gene: 2. The CDR3 consists of 15 residues. CDR3: CASRGTSGATDTQYF. CDR3 nucleotide sequence: TGTGCCAGCAGGGGGACTAGCGGGGCCACAGATACGCAGTATTTT.

This clonotype turned up a few times. The genes are TRBV12-3 or TRBV12-4 and TRBJ2-7, with D perhaps TRBD2 (6 bases). The CDR3 contains 14 residues. Trimming cost V 8 bases and J 3 bases, with 17 bases left between them. CDR3 sequence (DNA): TGTGCCAGCGGTTCTCTGGGGGGAATCTACGAGCAGTACTTC. It codes for CASGSLGGIYEQYF.

Concerning this clonotype: At one boundary the junction diverges from the germline segment, which might be a read error. V and J are TRBV10-2 and TRBJ1-6; a weak D match, TRBD1 (5 bases). The germline V gene has CDR1 WSHSY and CDR2 SAAADI. This CDR3 has 18 residues. In DNA, the CDR3 is TGCGCTAGCAGTGACGCTCAACAGGAAAGCTCCTATAATTCACCCCTCCACTTT. This sequence encodes CASSDAQQESSYNSPLHF.